This TCR beta chain was recovered during a study of control samples from healthy donors and cancer patients. TCRdb's copy holds only in-frame clones and misses some; the assay was immunoSEQ multiplex PCR. The sample has some 82,000 clones; around 80% are singletons. V dropped 6 bases and J dropped 2 bases, with 14 bases sitting between them. CDR3 size: 16 residues. This receptor was taken from a man aged 55 to 70 with head and neck cancer. This chain connects TRBV6-7 to TRBJ2-6; tentative D call: TRBD1 (6 bases). TRBV6-7 is labeled an ORF, and its function is uncertain. Material: PBMCs. The CDR3: CASRGRGGTGANVLTF. In nucleotides, the CDR3 is TGTGCCAGCAGGGGGAGAGGGGGAACTGGGGCCAACGTCCTGACTTTC.